The 6 T cell receptor beta chains below all came from one sample that was sequenced in a study of shared clonotypes between healthy human individuals. Here immunoSEQ multiplex PCR was the method, and the copy in TCRdb shows in-frame clones only, minus some. Of approximately 500,000 clones listed, around four fifths were seen once; the top ten hold about 12%. Input material: PBMCs. All receptors derive from a woman aged 40 to 55 in good health. Some clones in this sample may be carry-over from other donors' samples.

This chain joins TRBV7-8 and TRBJ2-5; D gene ambiguous. With 0 bases removed from V and 0 bases from J, the gap between germline ends came to 8 bases. Germline V gene data show CDR1 as SGHVS and CDR2 as FQNEAQ. This CDR3 region has 15 residues. The CDR3 here is CASSLAGRNQETQYF. The CDR3 DNA follows: TGTGCCAGCAGCTTAGCTGGCAGAAACCAAGAGACCCAGTACTTC.

This clone was recorded a few times. The sample holds other DNA sequences that translate to the same CDR3. This chain joins TRBV14 and TRBJ2-3, with D hard to call. Germline V gene lookup returns CDR1 SGHDN and CDR2 FVKESK. Trimming took 0 bases from V and 2 from J, leaving 9 bases between them. The CDR3 is 15 residues long. The DNA for the CDR3 is TGTGCCAGCAGCCAAGATCCGCCAGACACAGATACGCAGTATTTT. It is translated as CASSQDPPDTDTQYF. Based on the CDR3 plus reference TRBV14 and TRBJ2-3, the full variable domain is EAGVTQFPSHSVIEKGQTVTLRCDPISGHDNLYWYRRVMGKEIKFLLHFVKESKQDESGMPNNRFLAERTGGTYSTLKVQPAELEDSGVYFCASSQDPPDTDTQYFGPGTRLTVL.

The gene calls are TRBV6-5 and TRBJ2-7; D remains unclear. V gave up 6 bases and J gave up 3 bases, with 15 bases separating them. The CDR3 consists of 14 residues. The V gene's germline CDR1 is MNHEY and CDR2 SVGAGI. The CDR3 DNA is TGTGCCAGCAGACCTCGAAGGGAACACTACGAGCAGTACTTC. Protein sequence: CASRPRREHYEQYF.

The chain has TRBV29-1 and TRBJ1-1, with 8 bases identical to TRBD1. CDR1 and CDR2 (germline): SQVTM, ANQGSEA. Trimming removed 6 bases from V and 5 bases from J; junction bases left unmatched: 5. The CDR3 is 12 residues long. The CDR3 nucleotides are TGCAGCGTGACAGGGGAGGGAACTGAAGCTTTCTTT. Translating it yields CSVTGEGTEAFF.

Details on this clone: Since no conserved phenylalanine or tryptophan closes the CDR3, a read error is the likely cause. The limits of the CDR3 on the DNA are not certain, so only TCRdb's listed CDR3 is given. The chain recombines TRBV6-5 with TRBJ1-1. The CDR3 is 11 residues long, ends included. Germline lookup yields CDR1 MNHEY and CDR2 SVGAGI. The CDR3 here is CASSDFGTGHL.

V and J are TRBV30 and TRBJ1-4, with D perhaps matching TRBD1 (5 bases). The CDR3 runs to 12 residues. Germline V lookup: CDR1 GTSNPN, CDR2 SVGIG (reference sequence). The V and J ends lost 5 bases and 8 bases respectively, with 12 bases between them. CDR3 amino acids: CAWDAGVEKLFF. In DNA, the CDR3 is TGTGCCTGGGACGCGGGGGTGGAAAAACTGTTTTTT. Full variable domain (rest looked up from reference TRBV30 and TRBJ1-4): SQTIHQWPATLVQPVGSPLSLECTVEGTSNPNLYWYRQAAGRGLQLLFYSVGIGQISSEVPQNLSASRPQDRQFILSSKKLLLSDSGFYLCAWDAGVEKLFFGSGTQLSVL.